This T cell receptor (beta chain) was documented in a study of T cells after posttransplantation cyclophosphamide. General study results and limits: TRB clonality was highly associated with recipient CMV seropositivity and reactivation. Blood and skin or GI T cell repertoires showed limited TRB overlap. Later blood repertoires were often dominated by clones from the donor CD8+ memory compartment.

The table came from immunoSEQ multiplex PCR; TCRdb's copy has only in-frame clones and leaves some out. This sample comprises about 2,600 clones, none seen once only. This clone was seen repeatedly, ten times or more. What it binds is not known. Busulfan-fludarabine conditioning, marrow transplant, and cyclophosphamide on days +3 and +4 were administered. Sequencing was performed on PBMCs, taken 32 days after allogeneic stem cell transplant with posttransplant cyclophosphamide. This sequence originates from a female patient aged 50-59 years who received an allogeneic stem cell transplant from a related donor, was CMV-positive, and had no GVHD. Some T cells here may be from the graft donor.

This CDR3 reads CASSGGFNNSPLHF. The CDR3 region has the DNA TGCGCCAGCAGTGGAGGGTTTAACAATTCACCCCTCCACTTT. The chain joins TRBV10-2 to TRBJ1-6; D gene uncertain. V was clipped by 4 bases and J by 7 bases, with 11 bases between them. CDR1 is WSHSY, CDR2 SAAADI, per germline. This CDR3 spans 14 amino acids.